This T cell receptor (beta chain) is drawn from a study of radiotherapy plus CTLA-4 blockade in lung cancer. Study details: Objective response was observed in roughly a sixth of patients, and disease control in 31%.

About this clone itself: The antigen is not known.

Ipilimumab CTLA-4 blockade and focal radiation were given to patients with chemo-refractory metastatic non-small-cell lung cancer. Study findings and constraints: In blood, early T cell clone dynamics reportedly predicted response best, together with interferon-beta.

Germline V gene data show CDR1 as MNHEY and CDR2 as SVGAGI. Unmatched junction bases numbered 11, after V lost 6 bases and J lost 4 bases. The CDR3 spans 15 residues. Using immunoSEQ multiplex PCR, the repertoire was profiled, and TCRdb retains in-frame clones only, with some absent. The sample includes 65,000 to 90,000 clones, about 88% of them seen just once. The specimen was peripheral blood, collected from a patient treated with radiotherapy plus ipilimumab. The sequence came from a human donor with non-small cell lung cancer who had stable disease on radiotherapy plus ipilimumab. This chain connects TRBV6-5 to TRBJ2-7, with 8 bases matching TRBD1. CDR3 in amino acids: CASSRPGTGEYEQYF. CDR3 nucleotides: TGTGCCAGCAGCCGTCCCGGGACAGGAGAGTACGAGCAGTACTTC.